The 6 T cell receptor beta chains reported below all come from one sample, sequenced in a study of T cell responses to AZD1222 COVID-19 vaccine. TCRdb's table, derived via immunoSEQ multiplex PCR, lists solely in-frame clones and lacks some. Counted here are about 92,000 clones, 86% occurring once; the ten biggest clones make up roughly 10%. The starting material was peripheral blood, obtained on day 0 of AZD1222 vaccination. The receptor source for this set is an adult in good health.

V usage is TRBV6-1 and J usage is TRBJ1-2; 8 nucleotides agree with TRBD1. The V segment lost 2 bases and the J segment 7 bases; nucleotides outside the gene matches: 3. The CDR3 spans 13 residues. The V gene's germline CDR1 is MNHNS and CDR2 SASEGT. CDR3 nucleotides: TGTGCCAGCAGTGAACATACAGGGGGTGGCTACACCTTC. Its protein is CASSEHTGGGYTF.

The chain is built from TRBV7-8 and TRBJ1-5; D might be TRBD1 (5 bases). The V gene's germline CDR1 is SGHVS and CDR2 FQNEAQ. Between the trimmed V and J ends, which lost 5 bases and 7 bases, there was a span of 12 bases. The CDR3 contains 13 residues. The chain's CDR3 is CASSRSGGQPQHF. CDR3 DNA: TGTGCCAGCAGCCGGAGTGGGGGACAGCCCCAGCATTTT.

The chain has TRBV30 and TRBJ2-2; tentatively, D is TRBD2 (5 bases). The CDR3 sequence is 12 residues long. V was pared by 1 base and J by 7 bases, with 7 bases between. CDR1 is GTSNPN and CDR2 is SVGIG in the germline V gene (reference sequence). The CDR3 nucleotides are TGTGCCTGGAGTGAGAGGGTCGGGGAGCTGTTTTTT. Amino acids: CAWSERVGELFF.

The chain employs TRBV10-3 and TRBJ2-1; 12 bases are shared with TRBD1. V lost 7 bases, J lost 6 bases, and 4 bases stayed unmatched. Germline assignment: CDR1 ENHRY and CDR2 SYGVKD. This CDR3 is built from 14 residues. CDR3 sequence (DNA): TGTGCCATCAACCCGGGACAGGGGGCCAATGAGCAGTTCTTC. It translates to CAINPGQGANEQFF.

V gene TRBV21-1 combines with J gene TRBJ2-7; the table names TRBD2, a call not compared with the DNA. TRBV21-1 is an annotated pseudogene. The CDR3 has 16 residues. CDR3 amino acids: CASSTFPCGGPYEQYF. The CDR3 coding sequence is TGTGCCAGCTCAACGTTCCCCTGTGGCGGTCCCTACGAGCAGTACTTC.

This sequence joins TRBV7-9 and TRBJ1-1, with 8 bases that match TRBD1. In germline, CDR1 is SEHNR, CDR2 FQNEAQ (reference sequence). With 11 bases clipped from V and 1 base from J, the junction kept 3 bases outside the gene matches. The CDR3 runs to 12 residues. This CDR3 reads CAYGTGNTEAFF. The CDR3 DNA follows: TGTGCCTACGGGACAGGGAACACTGAAGCTTTCTTT. The variable domain in full, with the rest retrieved from reference TRBV7-9 and TRBJ1-1, is DTGVSQNPRHKITKRGQNVTFRCDPISEHNRLYWYRQTLGQGPEFLTYFQNEAQLEKSRLLSDRFSAERPKGSFSTLEIQRTEQGDSAMYLCAYGTGNTEAFFGQGTRLTVV.